Listed here are 18 T cell receptor beta chains from one sample, sequenced in a study of cytomegalovirus exposure and HLA in healthy donors. It was with 60 Vbeta and 13 Jbeta primers that the PCR ran. Clones were read by immunoSEQ multiplex PCR, and TCRdb kept only the in-frame ones, dropping some. The sample contains 60,000 to 90,000 clones, around 70% of which appear only once. Sequenced sample: PBMCs. These receptors were obtained from a woman aged 50 to 60 in good health and CMV-seropositive.

V gene TRBV20-1 combines with J gene TRBJ2-7; D remains ambiguous. The V gene lost 6 bases and the J gene lost 4 bases, with 10 bases spanning the gap. Germline CDR1 and CDR2: DFQATT and SNEGSKA (reference sequence). The CDR3 length is 11 residues. The CDR3 region is CSATDNYEQYF. CDR3 nucleotide sequence: TGCAGTGCCACAGATAATTACGAGCAGTACTTC.

The chain's CDR3 is CASSLSVVGGEKLFF. The CDR3 DNA sequence: TGTGCCAGCAGTTTATCGGTCGTTGGCGGTGAAAAACTGTTTTTT. V is TRBV27 and J is TRBJ1-4; D not certain. Trimming removed 0 bases at V and 7 bases at J, with 12 bases between. CDR3 length equals 15 residues. Germline assignment: CDR1 MNHEY and CDR2 SMNVEV (reference sequence).

This clone was detected only a few times. The V and J genes are TRBV21-1 and TRBJ1-1; TRBD1 is the table's D call, not checked against the DNA. TRBV21-1 is a pseudogene segment. The CDR3 runs 15 residues. The CDR3 here is CASSTSGTGDTEAFF. The CDR3 DNA is TGTGCCAGCAGCACGTCTGGGACAGGGGATACTGAAGCTTTCTTT.

The rearrangement uses TRBV5-1 and TRBJ2-2; TRBD1 is a possible D gene (5 bases). The CDR3 loop spans 13 amino acids. CDR1 SGHRS and CDR2 YFSETQ come from the germline V gene. The ends were cut back, 5 bases at V and 7 bases at J, with 12 bases in the middle. The CDR3 nucleotides read TGCGCCAGCAGGCAACAGGACATCGGGGAGCTGTTTTTT. It is translated as CASRQQDIGELFF.

V usage is TRBV6-6 and J usage is TRBJ1-1; possible D gene TRBD1, 5 bases. Germline CDR1 MNHNY, CDR2 SVGAGI (reference sequence). The V end lost 6 bases, the J end lost 6 bases, and 20 bases lay between the germline ends. The CDR3 length is 15 residues. Here the CDR3 reads CASSPKGLQLSEAFF. In DNA form, the CDR3 reads TGTGCCAGCAGCCCCAAGGGGCTCCAGCTCTCTGAAGCTTTCTTT.

The chain has TRBV5-1 and TRBJ1-3; 9 bases line up with TRBD1. With 4 bases clipped from V and 4 bases from J, the junction kept 6 bases outside the gene matches. From germline, CDR1 is SGHRS and CDR2 YFSETQ. The CDR3 loop spans 15 amino acids. The CDR3 reads CASSPGQGSGNTIYF. The CDR3 region has the DNA TGCGCCAGCAGCCCCGGACAGGGGAGCGGAAACACCATATATTTT.

The chain uses TRBV11-3 and TRBJ2-3; weak D call: TRBD2 (5 bases). This CDR3 region has 14 residues. The V gene lost 4 bases and the J gene lost 2 bases, with 10 bases spanning the gap. Germline V gene data show CDR1 as SGHNT and CDR2 as YENEEA. The CDR3 bases are TGTGCCAGCAGCTACAACGGGGACACAGATACGCAGTATTTT. This encodes CASSYNGDTDTQYF.

V usage is TRBV9 and J usage is TRBJ1-2; 8 bases map to TRBD1. The trim removed 5 bases at V and 0 bases at J, leaving 6 bases unmatched. Germline V CDR1 and CDR2: SGDLS, YYNGEE. The CDR3 is 15 amino acids. Written as DNA, the CDR3 is TGTGCCAGCAGGGGGTGGACAGGGACTAACTATGGCTACACCTTC. This gives the protein CASRGWTGTNYGYTF.

The chain is built from TRBV7-9 and TRBJ2-5; 8 bases line up with TRBD2. This CDR3 is built from 17 residues. Looked up from germline, CDR1 is SEHNR and CDR2 is FQNEAQ (reference sequence). The V segment lost 5 bases and the J segment 4 bases; nucleotides outside the gene matches: 15. Written as DNA, the CDR3 is TGTGCCAGCAGCCCAGGCGGGATGGGACTAGGCGTAGAGACCCAGTACTTC. It translates to CASSPGGMGLGVETQYF.

This clone was counted between two and nine times. The V gene is TRBV21-1, the J gene TRBJ1-5. TRBV21-1 corresponds to a pseudogene. The CDR3 sequence is 13 residues long. The CDR3 DNA is TGTGCCAGCAGCAAATGGGGGGGTCAGCCCCAGCATTTT. Translating it yields CASSKWGGQPQHF.

The V and J genes are TRBV28 and TRBJ1-1; a possible D gene is TRBD1 (6 bases). V lost 3 bases and J lost 11, with 22 bases in between. Per germline, CDR1 MDHEN and CDR2 SYDVKM. This CDR3 comprises 15 residues. The CDR3 DNA sequence: TGTGCCAGCAGTTTGGCACCCGGGCAGGGGAAGAGGGCTTTCTTT. It yields the protein CASSLAPGQGKRAFF.

The rearrangement links TRBV5-1 to TRBJ2-5; D gene ambiguous. CDR1 is SGHRS, CDR2 YFSETQ, per germline. V shed 4 bases and J shed 5 bases, with 15 bases lying between them. This CDR3 is built from 14 residues. In nucleotides, the CDR3 is TGCGCCAGCAGCCCAGACGCCCTGCGGGAGACCCAGTACTTC. Translation gives CASSPDALRETQYF.

The chain employs TRBV6-1 and TRBJ1-2; 7 bases fit TRBD1. The CDR3 sequence is 15 residues long. The trim removed 1 base at V and 4 bases at J, leaving 6 bases unmatched. Germline V gene data show CDR1 as MNHNS and CDR2 as SASEGT. CDR3 nucleotides: TGTGCCAGCAGTGAAGGACAGGGTGGCAGCTATGGCTACACCTTC. Its protein product is CASSEGQGGSYGYTF.

This clone was recorded only once. The rearrangement uses TRBV13 and TRBJ1-2, with TRBD1 matching over 9 bases. This CDR3 comprises 14 residues. The V gene's germline CDR1 is PRHDT and CDR2 FYEKMQ (reference sequence). The ends lost 0 bases at V and 5 bases at J; junction bases unmatched: 1. CDR3 bases: TGTGCCAGCAGCTTAGGGACAGGGGGTTATGGCTACACCTTC. Its protein product is CASSLGTGGYGYTF.

The rearrangement joins TRBV25-1 to TRBJ2-5, with D uncertain. This CDR3 has 14 amino acids. Trimming stripped 4 bases from V and 2 bases from J, with 11 bases between. The V gene's germline CDR1 is MGHDK and CDR2 SYGVNS. CDR3 amino acids: CASSAIHVQETQYF. The CDR3 region has the DNA TGTGCCAGCAGTGCAATACACGTACAAGAGACCCAGTACTTC.

This clone ranks as medium-sized. V usage is TRBV7-8 and J usage is TRBJ2-7; D remains ambiguous. CDR3 length: 17 amino acids. V was pared by 4 bases and J by 0 bases, with 19 bases between. Germline lookup yields CDR1 SGHVS and CDR2 FQNEAQ. The CDR3 coding sequence is TGTGCCAGCAGCTCTTACGTCGGAGTGGTCAGCTCCTACGAGCAGTACTTC. It encodes CASSSYVGVVSSYEQYF.

The V and J genes are TRBV28 and TRBJ1-2, with 10 bases identical to TRBD1. The V segment lost 6 bases and the J segment 2 bases; nucleotides outside the gene matches: 6. The CDR3 spans 15 residues. Per germline, CDR1 MDHEN and CDR2 SYDVKM. Here the CDR3 DNA reads TGTGCCAGCAGGGCACCGACAGGGGGCAACTATGGCTACACCTTC. It translates to CASRAPTGGNYGYTF.

This clone is classed as medium-sized. The chain uses TRBV5-5 and TRBJ1-1; D not resolved. V dropped 4 bases and J dropped 0 bases, with 10 bases sitting between them. CDR1 is SGHKS and CDR2 is YYEKEE in the germline V gene (reference sequence). This CDR3 has 14 residues. CDR3 in DNA: TGTGCCAGCAGCCCGGGGAGCATGAACACTGAAGCTTTCTTT. This gives the protein CASSPGSMNTEAFF.